The next 28 T cell receptor beta chains were all read from a single sample in a study of CD8+ T cells in alopecia areata. The authors extracted RNA and reverse transcribed it into cDNA as the sequencing template. Measured with immunoSEQ multiplex PCR; TCRdb has only the in-frame clones, and not every one. The sample holds approximately 280,000 clones; 58% are singletons and the top ten take more than 1.5%. Regarding treatment: oral pan-JAK inhibitor, 5-10 mg twice daily. The sequencing used CD4+ T cells sorted from blood, collected at week 24, from a patient treated with tofacitinib. These receptors originate from a human donor with alopecia areata.

This clone came up many times. The chain couples TRBV30 to TRBJ1-3; weak D call: TRBD1 (5 bases). The germline gives CDR1 GTSNPN, CDR2 SVGIG (reference sequence). The germline V and J ends were trimmed by 0 bases and 3 bases, with 9 bases remaining between them. CDR3 length: 14 residues. CDR3 region: CAWSVERGGNTIYF. The DNA for the CDR3 is TGTGCCTGGAGTGTGGAAAGGGGTGGAAACACCATATATTTT.

The chain recombines TRBV4-3 with TRBJ2-1, with 13 bases that match TRBD2. There are 16 residues in the CDR3. Losses at the gene ends were 0 bases for V and 4 bases for J; bases not matched to a gene: 0. The germline CDR1 and CDR2 sequences are LGHNA and YSLEER. CDR3 bases: TGCGCCAGCAGCCAAGAGGGACTAGCGGGGTACAATGAGCAGTTCTTC. Protein product: CASSQEGLAGYNEQFF.

The rearrangement links TRBV27 to TRBJ2-1; D is possibly TRBD1 (5 bases). The CDR3 runs 17 residues. Germline V lookup: CDR1 MNHEY, CDR2 SMNVEV (reference sequence). Trimming took 5 bases from V and 5 from J, leaving 22 bases between them. The CDR3 here is CASSLPGAGLTDNEQFF. Here the CDR3 DNA reads TGTGCCAGCAGTCTACCAGGCGCAGGGTTAACCGACAATGAGCAGTTCTTC.

The V gene is TRBV29-1, the J gene TRBJ2-1; D not resolved. Trimming removed 7 bases at V and 0 bases at J, with 13 bases between. From germline, CDR1 is SQVTM and CDR2 ANQGSEA. The CDR3 runs 14 residues. This CDR3 is CSARKRSSYNEQFF. DNA for the CDR3: TGCAGCGCCCGAAAGAGAAGCTCCTACAATGAGCAGTTCTTC.

The rearrangement links TRBV5-1 to TRBJ2-5; 9 positions agree with TRBD1. J gave up 4 bases and V 2 bases, and 3 bases lay outside the gene matches. CDR1 and CDR2 from the germline V gene are SGHRS and YFSETQ. The CDR3 contains 14 residues. The CDR3 here is CASSLQGARETQYF. DNA of the CDR3: TGCGCCAGCAGCTTACAGGGGGCTCGAGAGACCCAGTACTTC.

The chain recombines TRBV29-1 with TRBJ2-7; possible D gene TRBD1, 5 bases. This CDR3 spans 12 amino acids. Trimming took off 7 bases at V and 3 bases at J, with 13 bases between the two ends. CDR1 and CDR2 from the germline V gene are SQVTM and ANQGSEA. CDR3 nucleotide sequence: TGCAGCGCCGCACAGGACAACTACGAGCAGTACTTC. It translates to CSAAQDNYEQYF.

The chain uses TRBV27 and TRBJ2-5; TRBD2 might be the D (5 bases). In germline, CDR1 is MNHEY, CDR2 SMNVEV (reference sequence). The CDR3 is 14 amino acids. V shed 0 bases and J shed 10 bases, with 15 bases lying between them. The CDR3 protein is CASSLSAGTGNQYF. The CDR3 nucleotides read TGTGCCAGCAGTTTATCGGCCGGAACCGGGAACCAGTACTTC.

The chain is built from TRBV7-2 and TRBJ2-7; TRBD2 is a possible D gene (6 bases). V gave up 5 bases and J gave up 0 bases, with 14 bases separating them. From germline, CDR1 is SGHTA and CDR2 FQGNSA. The CDR3 covers 15 residues. The CDR3 nucleotides are TGTGCCAGCAGCGTTACCGGGACTGGCTCCTACGAGCAGTACTTC. Residues: CASSVTGTGSYEQYF.

This clone was detected a few times. A junction end diverges from the germline sequence, so it may reflect a read error. V usage is TRBV28 and J usage is TRBJ2-1; TRBD1 aligns across 9 bases. The V gene's germline CDR1 is MDHEN and CDR2 SYDVKM. The CDR3 has 15 residues. The chain's CDR3 is CASSTRRTGELRFLF. CDR3 DNA sequence: TGTGCCAGCAGTACTCGTCGGACAGGGGAACTCCGCTTCCTCTTC.

The chain employs TRBV2 and TRBJ1-2; D possibly corresponds to TRBD1 (6 bases). The CDR3 sequence is 12 residues long. V lost 4 bases, J lost 10 bases, and 13 bases lay in between. CDR1 and CDR2 from the germline V gene are SNHLY and FYNNEI. DNA for the CDR3: TGTGCCAGCAGTGTATACTCAGGGGACTACACCTTC. This codes for CASSVYSGDYTF.

This clone was counted once. The J gene is TRBJ1-1, the V gene TRBV7-2; possible D gene TRBD1, 5 bases. CDR1 is SGHTA, CDR2 FQGNSA, per germline. The V gene lost 2 bases and the J gene lost 5 bases, with 15 bases spanning the gap. The CDR3 totals 15 residues. CDR3 nucleotides: TGTGCCAGCAGCTTACCACGAGGTTGGGGGACTGAAGCTTTCTTT. The encoded protein is CASSLPRGWGTEAFF.

The rearrangement joins TRBV19 to TRBJ1-2; D is ambiguous. V lost 5 bases and J 4 bases, leaving 17 bases between the germline ends. The CDR3 has 15 amino acids. Germline CDR1 reads LNHDA; CDR2 reads SQIVND (reference sequence). CDR3 amino acids: CASSREGARSYGYTF. The CDR3 DNA reads TGTGCCAGTAGTCGAGAGGGAGCACGGAGCTATGGCTACACCTTC.

The chain is built from TRBV5-1 and TRBJ2-1; the match to TRBD1 covers 7 bases. The CDR3 spans 14 residues. CDR1 and CDR2 from the germline V gene are SGHRS and YFSETQ. V dropped 4 bases and J dropped 7; count of bases not matched to a gene: 8. CDR3 in DNA: TGCGCCAGCAGCCGACAGGGAACAGGGAATGAGCAGTTCTTC. This translates into CASSRQGTGNEQFF. Looking up the rest from reference TRBV5-1 and TRBJ2-1 gives the full variable domain: KAGVTQTPRYLIKTRGQQVTLSCSPISGHRSVSWYQQTPGQGLQFLFEYFSETQRNKGNFPGRFSGRQFSNSRSEMNVSTLELGDSALYLCASSRQGTGNEQFFGPGTRLTVL.

J is TRBJ2-1 and V is TRBV27; TRBD2 agrees at 13 bases. CDR3 length: 16 residues. J lost 9 bases, V lost 5 bases, and 10 bases had no gene match. Germline values: CDR1 MNHEY, CDR2 SMNVEV (reference sequence). The CDR3 DNA reads TGTGCCAGCAGTCCGGGACTAGCGGGGCTCCACAGTGAGCAGTTCTTC. The encoded protein is CASSPGLAGLHSEQFF.

This clone was detected a few times. The gene calls are TRBV10-3 and TRBJ1-4, with D possibly matching TRBD1 (5 bases). CDR3 length equals 12 residues. CDR1 and CDR2 (germline): ENHRY, SYGVKD. Trimming took 10 bases from V and 0 from J, leaving 6 bases between them. CDR3 sequence (DNA): TGTGCCACCAGGGCAACTAATGAAAAACTGTTTTTT. Translating it yields CATRATNEKLFF.

The chain recombines TRBV4-1 with TRBJ2-6, with 8 positions matching TRBD1. Trimming took 2 bases from V and 3 from J; bases not matched to a gene: 3. The CDR3 runs to 16 residues. Germline-derived CDR1 and CDR2 are MGHRA and YSYEKL. The CDR3 spells CASSQQGASGANVLTF. The CDR3 DNA follows: TGCGCCAGCAGCCAACAGGGGGCCAGTGGGGCCAACGTCCTGACTTTC.

The chain uses TRBV7-9 and TRBJ1-2; perhaps TRBD1 as D (5 bases). Trimming pared 6 bases from V and 8 bases from J, leaving 16 bases between. This CDR3 contains 13 residues. Germline loops: CDR1 SEHNR, CDR2 FQNEAQ (reference sequence). The CDR3 nucleotides are TGTGCCAGCAGGCCCCGGGACCAAGTCGGCTACACCTTC. It encodes CASRPRDQVGYTF. The full variable domain, completed using reference TRBV7-9 and TRBJ1-2, is DTGVSQNPRHKITKRGQNVTFRCDPISEHNRLYWYRQTLGQGPEFLTYFQNEAQLEKSRLLSDRFSAERPKGSFSTLEIQRTEQGDSAMYLCASRPRDQVGYTFGSGTRLTVV.

This clone came up a few times. DNA of the CDR3: TGCGCCAGCAGCCCCGGGACTCAGAGCTCCTACAATGAGCAGTTCTTC. Protein: CASSPGTQSSYNEQFF. The chain has TRBV4-1 and TRBJ2-1; weak D call: TRBD2 (6 bases). The germline V gene encodes CDR1 MGHRA and CDR2 YSYEKL. V was cut by 4 bases and J by 0 bases, with 13 bases left in between. The CDR3 length is 16 residues.

The table lists this clone with a few counts. The V and J genes are TRBV10-3 and TRBJ2-1; possibly TRBD1 or TRBD2 for D (6 bases each). Trimming cost V 6 bases and J 10 bases, with 28 bases left between them. The V gene's germline CDR1 is ENHRY and CDR2 SYGVKD. This CDR3 comprises 17 residues. This chain's CDR3 is CAISRGGVRDTNREQFF. The CDR3, as DNA: TGTGCCATCAGCCGGGGCGGGGTGCGGGACACCAATCGGGAGCAGTTCTTC.

The chain combines TRBV29-1 with TRBJ2-3, with 9 bases matching TRBD1. Per the germline V gene, CDR1 is SQVTM and CDR2 is ANQGSEA. This CDR3 is 16 amino acids long. J lost 3 bases, V lost 2 bases, and 9 bases had no gene match. CDR3 amino acids: CSVERMVGQGTDTQYF. The CDR3 DNA follows: TGCAGCGTTGAAAGAATGGTCGGACAGGGGACAGATACGCAGTATTTT.

The chain joins TRBV29-1 to TRBJ1-2, with D maybe TRBD1 (6 bases). V was shortened by 4 bases and J by 8 bases, with 14 bases between the two germline ends. The CDR3 loop spans 12 amino acids. Per the germline V gene, CDR1 is SQVTM and CDR2 is ANQGSEA. The CDR3 sequence: CSVAGAKRGYTF. The CDR3 DNA follows: TGCAGCGTTGCAGGGGCCAAGAGGGGCTACACCTTC.

This clone has at least ten counts. The gene calls are TRBV7-2 and TRBJ2-2; 7 nucleotides match TRBD2. CDR1 is SGHTA, CDR2 FQGNSA, per germline. This CDR3 is 13 amino acids long. Trimming at V came to 4 bases and at J to 6 bases, leaving 2 bases not matched to a gene. The CDR3: CASSSRGAGELFF. CDR3 coding DNA: TGTGCCAGCAGCTCCCGGGGGGCCGGGGAGCTGTTTTTT.

The chain employs TRBV11-2 and TRBJ1-3; TRBD1 aligns across 7 bases. The germline CDR1 and CDR2 sequences are SGHAT and FQNNGV. CDR3 length equals 16 residues. The V segment lost 0 bases and the J segment 2 bases; nucleotides outside the gene matches: 4. CDR3 sequence reads: CASSLDPGGTGNTIYF. CDR3 DNA: TGTGCCAGCAGCTTAGATCCAGGGGGGACTGGAAACACCATATATTTT.

This chain links TRBV19 with TRBJ1-1; perhaps TRBD1 as D (5 bases). The CDR3 runs 14 residues. Germline CDR1 is LNHDA and CDR2 is SQIVND (reference sequence). V lost 8 bases and J lost 5, with 18 bases in between. The CDR3 coding sequence is TGTGCCAGTCTTCCGGGCCCCGGGGGAACTGAAGCTTTCTTT. It codes for CASLPGPGGTEAFF.

This clone has a handful of counts. The CDR3: CASSSRARGLNYGYTF. The CDR3, as DNA: TGTGCCAGCAGTTCTCGTGCCAGGGGGCTAAACTATGGCTACACCTTC. The rearrangement uses TRBV28 and TRBJ1-2, with TRBD1 matching 8 bases. V lost 4 bases and J lost 2; bases outside the gene matches: 9. The CDR3 has 16 residues. The germline V gene has CDR1 MDHEN and CDR2 SYDVKM.

This clone was counted between two and nine times. CDR3 sequence reads: CSVEVQGALNQPQHF. In DNA, the CDR3 is TGCAGCGTTGAAGTACAGGGGGCCCTCAATCAGCCCCAGCATTTT. The V gene is TRBV29-1, the J gene TRBJ1-5; 9 nucleotides line up with TRBD1. The germline V gene has CDR1 SQVTM and CDR2 ANQGSEA. The ends lost 1 base at V and 3 bases at J; junction bases unmatched: 4. The CDR3 has 15 residues. The variable domain in full, completed from reference TRBV29-1 and TRBJ1-5, reads SAVISQKPSRDICQRGTSLTIQCQVDSQVTMMFWYRQQPGQSLTLIATANQGSEATYESGFVIDKFPISRPNLTFSTLTVSNMSPEDSSIYLCSVEVQGALNQPQHFGDGTRLSIL.

The chain is built from TRBV2 and TRBJ2-1; a weak D match, TRBD1 (6 bases). The V gene's germline CDR1 is SNHLY and CDR2 FYNNEI. CDR3 length equals 14 residues. Trimming removed 6 bases at V and 0 bases at J, with 9 bases between. The CDR3 region has the DNA TGTGCCAGCAGGGACAGCTCCTCCTACAATGAGCAGTTCTTC. Its translation: CASRDSSSYNEQFF.

In its sample, this clone was seen a few times. The rearrangement uses TRBV30 and TRBJ2-1, with D hard to call. Deletions cut 1 base from V and 1 base from J, with 8 bases between. CDR3 length equals 14 residues. CDR1 GTSNPN and CDR2 SVGIG come from the germline V gene (reference sequence). The CDR3 reads CAWSAGRSYNEQFF. CDR3 sequence (DNA): TGTGCCTGGAGTGCTGGAAGGTCCTACAATGAGCAGTTCTTC.